One sample yielded the 23 T cell receptor beta chains listed below, sequenced in a study of blood T cell repertoires in COVID-19. The method was immunoSEQ multiplex PCR; TCRdb's version includes in-frame clones alone and lacks a portion of them. The repertoire holds some 300,000 clones, with 70% to 90% as singletons. Material for sequencing was peripheral blood. These receptors all stem from a woman between 25 and 40 years old who had recovered from COVID-19.

This chain joins TRBV19 and TRBJ2-3, with D possibly being TRBD1 (6 bases). The CDR3 covers 14 residues. Between the trimmed V and J ends, which lost 6 bases and 7 bases, there was a span of 17 bases. Germline assignment: CDR1 LNHDA and CDR2 SQIVND (reference sequence). CDR3 region: CASSLNTGTNTQYF. In nucleotides, the CDR3 is TGTGCCAGTAGCTTAAACACCGGGACAAATACGCAGTATTTT.

The chain carries TRBV6-1 and TRBJ2-7; D is unclear. The V gene lost 0 bases and the J gene lost 2 bases, with 14 bases spanning the gap. Germline V gene sequence: CDR1 MNHNS, CDR2 SASEGT. The CDR3 runs to 16 residues. The CDR3 region is CASSEAGAARAYEQYF. CDR3 sequence (DNA): TGTGCCAGCAGTGAAGCAGGAGCCGCTAGAGCCTACGAGCAGTACTTC.

The chain couples TRBV18 to TRBJ2-3; D remains unclear. The CDR3 contains 15 residues. In germline, CDR1 is KGHSH, CDR2 LQKENI. Trimming shortened V by 3 bases and J by 4 bases, and 14 bases separated the two germline ends. CDR3 sequence reads: CASSPRPLPADTQYF. The CDR3 DNA is TGTGCCAGCTCACCTCGTCCACTGCCCGCAGATACGCAGTATTTT.

This chain links TRBV7-9 with TRBJ1-2; D unclear. The CDR3 length is 13 residues. Trimming stripped 1 base from V and 6 bases from J, with 9 bases between. In germline, CDR1 is SEHNR, CDR2 FQNEAQ (reference sequence). Here the CDR3 reads CASSLVSGNGYTF. The DNA of the CDR3 is TGTGCCAGCAGCTTAGTTTCGGGGAATGGCTACACCTTC.

The genes are TRBV19 and TRBJ1-2; TRBD1 aligns across 9 bases. CDR1 and CDR2 (germline): LNHDA, SQIVND (reference sequence). After removal of 8 bases from V and 7 bases from J, the junction contained 5 bases not matched to a gene. This CDR3 spans 12 amino acids. CDR3 sequence: CASRDRVFGYTF. CDR3 nucleotides: TGTGCCAGTCGGGACAGGGTTTTTGGCTACACCTTC.

V is TRBV5-4 and J is TRBJ1-1, with 7 bases that match TRBD1. The V gene end was trimmed by 6 bases and the J gene end by 3 bases; junction bases not matched to a gene: 8. The CDR3 spans 14 residues. Germline CDR1 reads SGHNT; CDR2 reads YYREEE (reference sequence). The CDR3 bases are TGTGCCAGCACCACAGACAGGGAGGACACTGAAGCTTTCTTT. Amino acids: CASTTDREDTEAFF.

The chain couples TRBV5-1 to TRBJ1-6, with a weak D call TRBD1 (6 bases). The CDR3 is 20 amino acids. The germline V and J ends were trimmed by 0 bases and 6 bases, with 25 bases remaining between them. CDR1 SGHRS and CDR2 YFSETQ come from the germline V gene. CDR3 protein: CASSLGQLDRRREGNSPLHF. CDR3 nucleotide sequence: TGCGCCAGCAGCTTGGGCCAACTCGACAGGCGACGGGAGGGTAATTCACCCCTCCACTTT.

This clone was observed a handful of times. The chain employs TRBV4-1 and TRBJ1-2; 7 bases agree with TRBD1. Looked up from germline, CDR1 is MGHRA and CDR2 is YSYEKL. The CDR3 is made up of 13 amino acids. The J segment lost 9 bases and the V segment lost 0 bases, leaving 4 bases of the junction unmatched. The CDR3: CASSQERDSRYTF. The CDR3 DNA is TGCGCCAGCAGCCAAGAGCGGGACAGCCGCTACACCTTC.

The CDR3 DNA sequence: TGTGCCAGCAGTTCGAGGACTAGCGGGTCGCTACAGTTCTTC. This encodes CASSSRTSGSLQFF. V usage is TRBV27 and J usage is TRBJ2-1, with TRBD2 matching 11 bases. CDR1 is MNHEY and CDR2 is SMNVEV in the germline V gene (reference sequence). The CDR3 length is 14 residues. Losses at the gene ends were 4 bases for V and 13 bases for J; bases not matched to a gene: 9.

The rearrangement links TRBV2 to TRBJ1-6, with D hard to call. Between the trimmed V and J ends, which lost 6 bases and 4 bases, there was a span of 13 bases. The CDR3 is 15 residues long. CDR1 is SNHLY, CDR2 FYNNEI, per germline. This chain's CDR3 is CASRYSGLYNSPLHF. CDR3 sequence (DNA): TGTGCCAGCAGATACTCGGGTTTATATAATTCACCCCTCCACTTT. The variable domain in full, with the rest retrieved from reference TRBV2 and TRBJ1-6, is EPEVTQTPSHQVTQMGQEVILRCVPISNHLYFYWYRQILGQKVEFLVSFYNNEISEKSEIFDDQFSVERPDGSNFTLKIRSTKLEDSAMYFCASRYSGLYNSPLHFGNGTRLTVT.

CDR3 sequence: CASSPGRGFKETQYF. In DNA, the CDR3 is TGTGCCAGCAGCCCAGGCAGGGGTTTTAAAGAGACCCAGTACTTC. The genes are TRBV5-6 and TRBJ2-5; D perhaps matches TRBD1 (6 bases). This CDR3 region has 15 residues. Looked up from germline, CDR1 is SGHDT and CDR2 is YYEEEE. V was cut by 4 bases and J by 3 bases, with 16 bases left in between.

The chain has TRBV6-5 and TRBJ1-2; tentatively, D is TRBD1 (5 bases). Looked up from germline, CDR1 is MNHEY and CDR2 is SVGAGI. The CDR3 is 15 amino acids. V was cut by 7 bases and J by 6 bases, with 21 bases left in between. The CDR3 is CASTRGGVRINGYTF. CDR3 DNA sequence: TGTGCCAGCACTCGGGGGGGTGTACGAATAAATGGCTACACCTTC.

V and J are TRBV28 and TRBJ2-1; 9 bases map to TRBD2. Trimming at V came to 6 bases and at J to 8 bases, leaving 11 bases not matched to a gene. The CDR3 consists of 15 residues. Germline V gives CDR1 MDHEN, CDR2 SYDVKM. The CDR3 loop reads CASSVPGLASYEQFF. DNA for the CDR3: TGTGCCAGCAGCGTACCGGGACTAGCTTCCTATGAGCAGTTCTTC.

The rearrangement uses TRBV3-1 (or the pseudogene TRBV3-2) and TRBJ2-7, with 7 bases that match TRBD2. Germline V gives CDR1 LGHDT, CDR2 YNNKEL (reference sequence). The CDR3 spans 14 residues. V shed 4 bases, J shed 4 bases, and the junction held 7 bases outside the gene matches. The CDR3 spells CASSLPGRTYEQYF. The CDR3 coding sequence is TGTGCCAGCAGCCTTCCCGGGAGGACTTACGAGCAGTACTTC.

The chain carries TRBV2 and TRBJ2-7, with TRBD2 identical over 9 bases. The CDR3 contains 17 residues. V was pared by 7 bases and J by 6 bases, with 19 bases of the junction left unmatched. Germline CDR1 reads SNHLY; CDR2 reads FYNNEI. The CDR3 region has the DNA TGTGCCAGCACGTCGGGTAGCGGGGGTTCTGACCTCAGCGAGCAGTACTTC. It specifies CASTSGSGGSDLSEQYF.

V is TRBV7-2 and J is TRBJ2-2; the D gene is possibly TRBD2 (5 bases). The V and J ends lost 7 bases and 2 bases respectively, with 20 bases between them. The CDR3 totals 17 residues. The germline CDR1 and CDR2 sequences are SGHTA and FQGNSA. The CDR3 is CASTRGPPSYNTGELFF. The DNA of the CDR3 is TGTGCCAGCACGCGAGGGCCTCCATCTTACAACACCGGGGAGCTGTTTTTT.

V usage is TRBV7-8 and J usage is TRBJ2-7; D is unresolved. Trimming removed 5 bases at V and 5 bases at J, with 10 bases between. CDR1 is SGHVS and CDR2 is FQNEAQ in the germline V gene. CDR3 length: 12 residues. CDR3 DNA sequence: TGTGCCAGCAGCCTACAGAGCCACGAGCAGTACTTC. Its protein is CASSLQSHEQYF.

The CDR3 loop is CASSLGASTDTQYF. DNA for the CDR3: TGTGCCAGCAGCTTAGGGGCGAGCACAGATACGCAGTATTTT. The V call is TRBV7-6, the J call TRBJ2-3, with unresolved D. CDR1 is SGHVS, CDR2 FNYEAQ, per germline. The CDR3 consists of 14 residues. Trimming pared 1 base from V and 0 bases from J, leaving 5 bases between.

V and J are TRBV15 and TRBJ1-2, with 9 bases identical to TRBD1. This CDR3 contains 16 residues. V was clipped by 5 bases and J by 0 bases; unmatched bases: 7. Germline V gene lookup returns CDR1 LNHNV and CDR2 YYDKDF (reference sequence). CDR3 coding DNA: TGTGCCACCAGCGCAGGGACAGGGCTGACTAACTATGGCTACACCTTC. It is translated as CATSAGTGLTNYGYTF.

This clone was observed once. V usage is TRBV5-1 and J usage is TRBJ1-2; TRBD1 aligns across 7 bases. The length of the CDR3 is 16 residues. Losses at the gene ends were 0 bases for V and 2 bases for J; bases not matched to a gene: 7. The germline V gene encodes CDR1 SGHRS and CDR2 YFSETQ. The CDR3 DNA reads as TGCGCCAGCAGCTTGGAAGGGGGCCATAGGAACTATGGCTACACCTTC. Amino acids: CASSLEGGHRNYGYTF.

The chain joins TRBV27 to TRBJ1-2; TRBD1 might be the D (5 bases). V lost 2 bases, J lost 7 bases, and 8 bases lay in between. In germline, CDR1 is MNHEY, CDR2 SMNVEV (reference sequence). The CDR3 spans 12 residues. CDR3 in amino acids: CASSLNGGGYTF. Written as DNA, the CDR3 is TGTGCCAGCAGTTTAAACGGGGGTGGCTACACCTTC.

The chain employs TRBV11-2 and TRBJ2-7; 11 bases align to TRBD1. The J segment lost 4 bases and the V segment lost 4 bases, leaving 3 bases of the junction unmatched. Germline CDR1 is SGHAT and CDR2 is FQNNGV. The CDR3 sequence is 14 residues long. CDR3 DNA: TGTGCCAGCAGCTGGGACAGGGGGACATACGAGCAGTACTTC. This sequence encodes CASSWDRGTYEQYF.

The gene calls are TRBV28 and TRBJ2-5, with 8 bases fitting TRBD1. This CDR3 region has 14 residues. Germline assignment: CDR1 MDHEN and CDR2 SYDVKM. V lost 3 bases to trimming and J lost 4 bases; unmatched junction nucleotides: 4. The CDR3 bases are TGTGCCAGCAGTTTCCAGGGGGCGGGAGAGACCCAGTACTTC. The encoded protein is CASSFQGAGETQYF.